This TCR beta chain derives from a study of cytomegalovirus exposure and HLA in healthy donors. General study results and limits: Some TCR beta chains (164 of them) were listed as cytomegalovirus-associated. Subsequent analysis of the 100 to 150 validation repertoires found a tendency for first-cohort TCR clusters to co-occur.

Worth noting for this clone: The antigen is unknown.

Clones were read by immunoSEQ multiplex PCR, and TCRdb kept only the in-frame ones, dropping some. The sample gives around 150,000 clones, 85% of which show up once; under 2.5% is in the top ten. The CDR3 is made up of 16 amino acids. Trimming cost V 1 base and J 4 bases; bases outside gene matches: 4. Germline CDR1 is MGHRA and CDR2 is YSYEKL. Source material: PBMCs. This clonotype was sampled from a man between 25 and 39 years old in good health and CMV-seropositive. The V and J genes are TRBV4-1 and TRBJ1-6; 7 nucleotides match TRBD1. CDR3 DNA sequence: TGCGCCAGCAGCCAAGCGACAGGGAGTTATAATTCACCCCTCCACTTT. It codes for CASSQATGSYNSPLHF.